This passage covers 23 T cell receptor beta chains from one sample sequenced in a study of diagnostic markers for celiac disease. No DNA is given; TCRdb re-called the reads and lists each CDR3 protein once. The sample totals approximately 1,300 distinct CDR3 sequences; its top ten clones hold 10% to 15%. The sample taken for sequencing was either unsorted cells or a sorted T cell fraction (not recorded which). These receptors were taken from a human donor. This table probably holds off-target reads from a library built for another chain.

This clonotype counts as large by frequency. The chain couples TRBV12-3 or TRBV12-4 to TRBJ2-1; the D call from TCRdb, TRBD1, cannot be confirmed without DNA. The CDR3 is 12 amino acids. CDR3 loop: CASSSGVNEQFF.

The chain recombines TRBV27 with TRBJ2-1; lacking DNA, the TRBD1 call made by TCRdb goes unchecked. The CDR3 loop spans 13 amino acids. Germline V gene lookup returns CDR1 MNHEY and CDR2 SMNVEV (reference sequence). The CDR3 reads CASSLIRGHEQFF.

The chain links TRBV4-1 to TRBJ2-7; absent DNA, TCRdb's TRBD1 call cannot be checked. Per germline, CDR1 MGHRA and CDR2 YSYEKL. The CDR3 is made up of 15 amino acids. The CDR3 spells CASSQSRDRIYEQYF.

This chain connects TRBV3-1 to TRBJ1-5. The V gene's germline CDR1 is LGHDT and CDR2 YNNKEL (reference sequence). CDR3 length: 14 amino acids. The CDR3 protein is CASSQDTFNQPQHF.

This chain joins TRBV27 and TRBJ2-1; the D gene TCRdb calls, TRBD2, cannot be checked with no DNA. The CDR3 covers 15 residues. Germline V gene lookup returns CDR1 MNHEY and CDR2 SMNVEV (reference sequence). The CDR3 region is CASRLAGMYYNEQFF.

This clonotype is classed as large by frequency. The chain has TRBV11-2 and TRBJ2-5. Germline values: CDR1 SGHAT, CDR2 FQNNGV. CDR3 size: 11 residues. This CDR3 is CASSLKETQYF.

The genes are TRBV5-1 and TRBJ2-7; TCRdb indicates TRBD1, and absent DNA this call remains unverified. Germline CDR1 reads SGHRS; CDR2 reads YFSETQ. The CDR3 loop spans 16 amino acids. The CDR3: CASSLAGTEAPYEQYF. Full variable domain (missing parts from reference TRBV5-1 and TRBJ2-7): KAGVTQTPRYLIKTRGQQVTLSCSPISGHRSVSWYQQTPGQGLQFLFEYFSETQRNKGNFPGRFSGRQFSNSRSEMNVSTLELGDSALYLCASSLAGTEAPYEQYFGPGTRLTVT.

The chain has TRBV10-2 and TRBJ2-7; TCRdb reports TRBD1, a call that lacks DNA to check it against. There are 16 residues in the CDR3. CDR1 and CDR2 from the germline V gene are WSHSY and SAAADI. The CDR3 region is CASSDPQGASSYEQYF.

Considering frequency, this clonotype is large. The CDR3 sequence is CASSLEGQNTEAFF. This chain connects TRBV5-1 to TRBJ1-1. The CDR3 has 14 amino acids. Germline CDR1 and CDR2: SGHRS and YFSETQ.

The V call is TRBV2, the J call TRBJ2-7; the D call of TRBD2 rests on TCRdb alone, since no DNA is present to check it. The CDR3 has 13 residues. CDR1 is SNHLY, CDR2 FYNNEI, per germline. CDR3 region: CASSESARGRTYF.

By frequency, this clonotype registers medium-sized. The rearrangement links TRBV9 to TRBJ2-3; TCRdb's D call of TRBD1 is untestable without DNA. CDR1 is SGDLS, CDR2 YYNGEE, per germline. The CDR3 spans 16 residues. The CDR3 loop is CASSAPGTPSTDTQYF.

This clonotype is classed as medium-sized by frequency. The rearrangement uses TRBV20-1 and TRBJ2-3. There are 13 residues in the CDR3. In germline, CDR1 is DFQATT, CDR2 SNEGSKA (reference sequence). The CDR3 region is CSASRQYGDTQYF.

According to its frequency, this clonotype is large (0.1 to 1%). The CDR3 sequence: CASSPAGSSQPQHF. The gene calls are TRBV27 and TRBJ1-5; TCRdb's D gene call, TRBD1, goes unchecked for lack of DNA. Germline values: CDR1 MNHEY, CDR2 SMNVEV (reference sequence). CDR3 size: 14 residues.

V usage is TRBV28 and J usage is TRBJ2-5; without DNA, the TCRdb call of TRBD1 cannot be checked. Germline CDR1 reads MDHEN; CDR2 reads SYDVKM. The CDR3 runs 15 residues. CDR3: CASSRDSLYQETQYF.

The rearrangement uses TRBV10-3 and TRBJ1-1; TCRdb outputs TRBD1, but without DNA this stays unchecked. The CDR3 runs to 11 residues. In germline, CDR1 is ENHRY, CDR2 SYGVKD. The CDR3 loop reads CAIRTRDEAFF.

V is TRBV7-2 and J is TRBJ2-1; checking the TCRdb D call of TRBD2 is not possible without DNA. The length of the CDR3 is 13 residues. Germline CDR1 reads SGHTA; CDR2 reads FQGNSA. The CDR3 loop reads CASSFGTSATQFF.

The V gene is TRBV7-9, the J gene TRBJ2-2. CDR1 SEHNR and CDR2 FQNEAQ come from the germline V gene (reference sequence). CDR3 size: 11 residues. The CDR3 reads CATARTGELFF.

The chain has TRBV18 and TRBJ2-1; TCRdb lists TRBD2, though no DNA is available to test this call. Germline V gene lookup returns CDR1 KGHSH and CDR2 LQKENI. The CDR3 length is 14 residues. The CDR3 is CASSPPTSEPGQFF.

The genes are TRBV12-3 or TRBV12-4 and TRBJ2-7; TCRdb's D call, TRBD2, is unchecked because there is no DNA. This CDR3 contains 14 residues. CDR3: CASSLGSSGFGQYF.

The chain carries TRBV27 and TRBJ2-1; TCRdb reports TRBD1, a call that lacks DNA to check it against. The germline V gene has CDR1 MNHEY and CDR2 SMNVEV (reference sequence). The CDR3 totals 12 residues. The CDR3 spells CASSSPEKEQFF.

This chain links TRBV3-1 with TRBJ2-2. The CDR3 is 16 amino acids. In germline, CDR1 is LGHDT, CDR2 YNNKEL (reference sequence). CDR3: CASSQALGLGTGELFF.

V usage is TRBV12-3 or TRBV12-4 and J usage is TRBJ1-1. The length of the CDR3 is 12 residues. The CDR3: CASSLEVAEAFF.

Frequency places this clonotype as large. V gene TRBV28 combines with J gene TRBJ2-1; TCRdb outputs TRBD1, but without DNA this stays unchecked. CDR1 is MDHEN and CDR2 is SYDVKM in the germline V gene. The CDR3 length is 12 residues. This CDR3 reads CASSVPRSEQFF.